This T cell receptor (beta chain) is drawn from a study of blood T cell repertoires in COVID-19. Overall study context: The United States, Italy and Spain supplied acute and convalescent COVID-19 samples. The cDNA or gDNA used as material had been derived from T cells, B-cell-depleted T cells, or PBMCs.

Original methodology: Amplification with reference gene primers provided the estimates of nucleated cell counts. The data were produced by immunoSEQ multiplex PCR, yet TCRdb's version contains in-frame clones alone and is incomplete. D and trimming come from the DNA, and the V and J calls and clone size come from that table. This repertoire shows roughly 260,000 clones, less than 85% found once; its top ten account for roughly 4.6%. Trimming left V 3 bases short and J 5 bases short, with 6 bases between. Per germline, CDR1 SEHNR and CDR2 FQNEAQ (reference sequence). CDR3 length: 12 amino acids. The chain couples TRBV7-9 to TRBJ2-3; no firm D call. Sequencing used peripheral blood. The receptor was isolated from a woman older than 75 with active or convalescent COVID-19. The CDR3 DNA reads TGTGCCAGCAGCTTTGCAGGAGATACGCAGTATTTT. It specifies CASSFAGDTQYF.